The sequence of this TCR beta chain was determined in a study of blood T cell repertoires in COVID-19. Study details: In each case, the material was cDNA or gDNA derived from T cells, B-cell-depleted T cells, or PBMCs.

Authors' data handling: The authors estimated nucleated cell counts from reference gene primer amplification. Sequenced by immunoSEQ multiplex PCR; TCRdb stores in-frame clones only, minus some. V, J and clone size are taken as reported in that table, and D and trimming were inferred from the DNA itself. The repertoire holds 190,000 or so clones, around 87% seen once, with around 2.7% in the top ten. This CDR3 comprises 15 residues. Per germline, CDR1 SGHDN and CDR2 FVKESK. Germline trimming cut 4 bases from V and 2 bases from J; bases unmatched to any gene: 7. What was sequenced was peripheral blood. The chain links TRBV14 to TRBJ2-7; TRBD2 aligns across 8 bases. The clonotype originates from a man aged 40-50 years with active or convalescent COVID-19. The chain's CDR3 is CASSLYSGAAYEQYF. In DNA form, the CDR3 reads TGTGCCAGCAGCCTATATAGCGGGGCCGCCTACGAGCAGTACTTC. The complete variable domain, with remaining parts taken from reference TRBV14 and TRBJ2-7, reads EAGVTQFPSHSVIEKGQTVTLRCDPISGHDNLYWYRRVMGKEIKFLLHFVKESKQDESGMPNNRFLAERTGGTYSTLKVQPAELEDSGVYFCASSLYSGAAYEQYFGPGTRLTVT.